This paragraph reports one T cell receptor (beta chain). The data derive from a study of blood T cell repertoires in COVID-19. Across the study: Sources were T cells, B-cell-depleted T cells, or PBMCs; the material itself was cDNA or gDNA.

The repertoire was sequenced with immunoSEQ multiplex PCR; TCRdb's copy has only in-frame clones and lacks some. This table has about 180,000 clones, 75% to 90% appearing once. This CDR3 is built from 12 residues. With 5 bases removed from V and 6 bases from J, the gap between germline ends came to 10 bases. Germline-derived CDR1 and CDR2 are SGHAT and FQDESV (reference sequence). The sequencing input was peripheral blood. This chain uses TRBV11-1 with TRBJ1-1; D unresolved. The source is a middle-aged woman with COVID-19, enrolled during active disease. The CDR3 sequence is CASSAGVAEAFF. The CDR3 region has the DNA TGTGCCAGCAGCGCGGGAGTTGCTGAAGCTTTCTTT.